Detailed here is one TCR beta chain. This CDR3 has 14 amino acids. Germline-derived CDR1 and CDR2 are MNHNS and SASEGT. V lost 0 bases and J lost 4, with 9 bases in between. The data are from a study of control samples from healthy donors and cancer patients. Sequencing used immunoSEQ multiplex PCR; TCRdb keeps in-frame clones, though not all of them. The sample holds 130,000 or so clones; 94% are singletons and the top ten take roughly 14%. The sequencing sample was made of blood. V is TRBV6-1 and J is TRBJ1-2, with no clear D. The TCR originated in a man aged 40-55 years in good health. CDR3 bases: TGTGCCAGCAGTGAAGCAGCAGTCCTCTATGGCTACACCTTC. Translation gives CASSEAAVLYGYTF.